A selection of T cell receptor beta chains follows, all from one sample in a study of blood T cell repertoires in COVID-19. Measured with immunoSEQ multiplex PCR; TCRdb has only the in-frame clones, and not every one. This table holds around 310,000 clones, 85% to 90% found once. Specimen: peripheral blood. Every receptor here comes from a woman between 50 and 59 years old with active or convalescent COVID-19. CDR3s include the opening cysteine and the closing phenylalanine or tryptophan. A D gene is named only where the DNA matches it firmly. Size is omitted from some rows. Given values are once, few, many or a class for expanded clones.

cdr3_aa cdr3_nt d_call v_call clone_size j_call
CASSELYGDTEAFF TGTGCCAGCAGTGAACTGTACGGGGACACTGAAGCTTTCTTT NA TRBV25-1 NA TRBJ1-1
CATFRGLNTEAFF TGTGCCACTTTTAGGGGATTGAACACTGAAGCTTTCTTT NA TRBV30 NA TRBJ1-1
CASSIFGDSKNYGYTF TGTGCCAGTAGTATTTTCGGGGACAGTAAGAACTATGGCTACACCTTC TRBD1 TRBV19 NA TRBJ1-2
CASSGAGTGNNEQFF TGTGCCAGCAGCGGAGCCGGGACAGGGAACAATGAGCAGTTCTTC TRBD1 TRBV7-9 NA TRBJ2-1
CASSPGQGMNTEAFF TGTGCCAGCAGCCCAGGCCAGGGTATGAACACTGAAGCTTTCTTT NA TRBV7-8 NA TRBJ1-1
CASSPIVQRSNTEAFF TGTGCCAGCTCACCAATTGTACAACGATCAAACACTGAAGCTTTCTTT NA TRBV18 NA TRBJ1-1
CASSFSFREQFF TGTGCCAGCAGCTTTTCATTCAGGGAGCAGTTCTTC NA TRBV11-2 once TRBJ2-1
CASSFSGSNEAFF TGTGCCAGCAGTTTCTCAGGGTCTAATGAAGCTTTCTTT NA TRBV12-3/TRBV12-4 NA TRBJ1-1
CSVSRGTEAFF TGCAGCGTTTCACGAGGCACTGAAGCTTTCTTT NA TRBV29-1 once TRBJ1-1
CASSELGAGGPTEAFF TGTGCCAGCAGTGAATTGGGAGCGGGGGGGCCCACTGAAGCTTTCTTT NA TRBV25-1 NA TRBJ1-1
CASSYAGADTQYF TGTGCCAGCAGTTACGCAGGGGCAGATACGCAGTATTTT NA TRBV6-5 NA TRBJ2-3
CAISDQAGSGNTIYF TGTGCCATCAGTGACCAGGCAGGGTCTGGAAACACCATATATTTT NA TRBV10-3 NA TRBJ1-3
CASSLYSLLNEQFF TGTGCCAGCAGCTTGTACTCGTTGTTGAATGAGCAGTTCTTC NA TRBV5-8 NA TRBJ2-1
CASNPPERHGTEAFF TGTGCCAGTAACCCGCCCGAGAGACATGGCACTGAAGCTTTCTTT NA TRBV19 NA TRBJ1-1
CASRRGDDAAYEQYF TGTGCCAGCAGACGGGGGGACGATGCCGCTTACGAGCAGTACTTC TRBD2 TRBV27 NA TRBJ2-7
CASSDRAGTYEQYF TGTGCCAGCAGTGACAGGGCGGGCACCTACGAGCAGTACTTC NA TRBV6-4 NA TRBJ2-7
CASSPWEKNYGYTF TGTGCCAGCAGCCCCTGGGAGAAGAACTATGGCTACACCTTC NA TRBV28 NA TRBJ1-2
CASSLASVMFGQGEINEQFF TGCGCCAGCAGCTTGGCCTCGGTAATGTTCGGGCAGGGCGAAATCAATGAGCAGTTCTTC NA TRBV5-1 NA TRBJ2-1
CASSLSGQLSSYEQYF TGTGCCAGCAGCTTATCGGGACAGCTTTCATCCTACGAGCAGTACTTC TRBD1 TRBV11-1 NA TRBJ2-7
CSVDGSSEQFF TGCAGCGTTGACGGGAGTAGTGAGCAGTTCTTC NA TRBV29-1 NA TRBJ2-1
CASSLRGYNQPQHF TGTGCCAGCAGCCTCAGGGGCTACAATCAGCCCCAGCATTTT NA TRBV7-8 NA TRBJ1-5
CASSFRETQYF TGTGCCAGCAGTTTTAGAGAGACCCAGTACTTC NA TRBV12-3/TRBV12-4 NA TRBJ2-5
CASSLMGAGAFQEQYF TGTGCCAGCAGCTTAATGGGGGCAGGGGCTTTTCAAGAGCAGTACTTC NA TRBV7-2 NA TRBJ2-7
CATTFMNTEAFF TGTGCCACCACTTTTATGAACACTGAAGCTTTCTTT NA TRBV12-3/TRBV12-4 NA TRBJ1-1
CASSYTEISIDTQYF TGTGCCAGCAGTTATACGGAGATTTCCATAGATACGCAGTATTTT NA TRBV6-5 NA TRBJ2-3
CASSQEGGSGNTIYF TGCGCCAGCAGCCAAGAAGGCGGCAGTGGGAACACCATATATTTT NA TRBV4-3 once TRBJ1-3
CASSQGPGLAGTDTQYF TGCGCCAGCAGCCAAGGCCCAGGGTTAGCAGGCACAGATACGCAGTATTTT NA TRBV4-1 NA TRBJ2-3
CSASVAGGPSDEQFF TGCAGTGCTAGTGTAGCGGGAGGGCCCTCGGATGAGCAGTTCTTC TRBD2 TRBV20-1 NA TRBJ2-1
CASSLRQHSTDTQYF TGTGCCAGCAGCTTAAGACAGCATAGCACAGATACGCAGTATTTT NA TRBV5-8 once TRBJ2-3
CASSRIALRDSYNEQFF TGTGCCAGCAGCCGTATAGCCCTACGAGACTCCTACAATGAGCAGTTCTTC NA TRBV7-6 NA TRBJ2-1
CASSQDSTGYTEAFF TGCGCCAGCAGCCAAGATTCTACAGGGTACACTGAAGCTTTCTTT NA TRBV4-3 NA TRBJ1-1
CASSPQGRTDTQYF TGTGCCAGCAGCCCTCAGGGTCGCACAGATACGCAGTATTTT NA TRBV3-1/TRBV3-2 NA TRBJ2-3
CASSVAGGRNEQFF TGTGCCAGCAGCGTAGCGGGAGGCCGGAATGAGCAGTTCTTC TRBD2 TRBV6-5 NA TRBJ2-1
CASSTPPFRDEAGNTIYF TGTGCCAGTAGTACCCCACCGTTCAGGGATGAGGCTGGAAACACCATATATTTT NA TRBV19 few TRBJ1-3
CASSPRTSGRSTDTQYF TGTGCCAGCAGCCCCCGGACTAGCGGGAGAAGCACAGATACGCAGTATTTT TRBD2 TRBV11-3 NA TRBJ2-3
CASSQNTWGGHGYTF TGCGCCAGCAGCCAAAATACTTGGGGGGGGCATGGCTACACCTTC NA TRBV4-1 NA TRBJ1-2
CASSTISTDTEAFF TGTGCCAGCTCAACTATATCGACAGACACTGAAGCTTTCTTT NA TRBV18 NA TRBJ1-1
CASSLQYNEKLFF TGTGCCAGCAGTTTGCAGTATAATGAAAAACTGTTTTTT NA TRBV27 NA TRBJ1-4
CASSYSLGTPYEQYF TGTGCCAGCAGTTACTCATTGGGGACACCCTACGAGCAGTACTTC NA TRBV6-5 NA TRBJ2-7